The sequence of this T cell receptor (beta chain) was determined in a study of vaccination and CD4 T cells after COVID-19. Background on the study: Convalescent donors totaled six males and four females, including two who were Hispanic. Stimuli were overlapping spike peptide pools of SARS-CoV-2 and three common cold coronaviruses (HCoV-NL63, HCoV-OC43, HCoV-229E).

The Oncomine TCR Beta short-read assay generated sequence data from the DNA of cultured CD4+ T cells. TCRdb re-derived calls from the PCR reads in MiXCR, one entry per CDR3 protein. The data contain over 11,000 distinct CDR3 sequences, around 21% of them singletons. The V gene's germline CDR1 is MNHNS and CDR2 SASEGT. The CDR3 extends over 15 amino acids. J gave up 2 bases and V 7 bases, and 8 bases lay outside the gene matches. In the case of this clonotype: Its specificity is unknown.

This sample's treatment: approximately 11-day PBMC culture with coronavirus spike peptide pools or control peptides (ViraFEST assay). Sequencing was performed on cultured CD4+ T cells from blood. This TCR was recovered from a human donor with COVID-19. This chain uses TRBV6-1 with TRBJ1-3, with 7 positions matching TRBD1. The CDR3 sequence: CASIRDSNTGNTIYF. CDR3 bases: TGTGCCAGCATTAGGGACAGTAATACTGGAAACACCATATATTTT.